This T cell receptor (beta chain) was sequenced in a study of identical twins (dated by TCRdb to between 2015 and 2016). In terms of the full investigation: TCR alpha and beta repertoires from monozygotic twins, unrelated adults of various ages and cord blood were deep-sequenced to test whether fetal clonotypes persist. To rule out contamination, replicate twin experiments were performed at different times with different library preparation protocols.

This clonotype appeared a few times. Its antigen remains undetermined. It has no much larger one-base neighbor in the sample; base qualities were not kept. Paper-wide results and their limitations: Compared with coincidental sharing between unrelated individuals, out-of-frame TCR alpha sequences shared between twins had an excess of sequences with low generation probability. The excess sharing between twins in beta out-of-frame sequences was weaker because fewer shared sequences reduced the signal-to-noise ratio. Conclusions relied on cross-sectional statistical analysis, since the same donors could not be followed over many years. In monozygotic twins, recombination models systematically underestimated out-of-frame TCR alpha sharing, but the models matched the sharing seen between unrelated individuals. Abundant cord blood beta clonotypes carried fewer insertions; young adult naive repertoires showed a weaker similar trend, while memory repertoires showed none. Invariant T cells such as MAIT and iNKT could partly confound zero-insertion analyses, although diverse VJ usage argued against such confounding for most clonotypes.

After removal of 6 bases from V and 8 bases from J, the junction retains 9 bases not matched to a gene. The CDR3, from cysteine to phenylalanine, totals 15 residues. Just the 45-base CDR3 DNA is kept, in frame starting at base 1. From a lookup of the germline V gene (reference sequence), CDR1 and CDR2 are MNHEY and SMNVEV. Library preparation used 5' RACE. The instrument was an Illumina HiSeq 2000. Template switching added a universal primer binding site, and the final cDNA carried a unique molecular identifier that allowed TCR cDNA molecules to be counted accurately. First-strand cDNA for TCR alpha and beta chains was synthesized from specific primers in the conserved constant-segment region. To control for contamination, every cDNA library carried two barcodes: a SMART-Mk sample barcode plus Illumina barcodes. Two successive PCR steps introduced TruSeq adapter sequences along with Illumina sample barcodes. The TCR alpha and beta cDNA libraries were sequenced on the Illumina HiSeq platform using custom primers. The authors' analysis ran thus. Unique molecular identifiers were extracted from raw reads with MiGEC, and CDR3 positions were determined with MiXCR. For each individual, recombination models were inferred using an EM algorithm with the repgenHMM and IGoR tools. The analysis of shared clonotypes was done with the tcR package in R, with sharing normalized by the product of cloneset sizes. To study raw recombination without the effects of thymic and clonal selection, out-of-frame nonproductive sequences were analyzed. The public reads were quality trimmed at Q25 with fastp and then assembled into clones with MiXCR by TCRdb, keeping productive beta chains. When rows share a CDR3 protein, they turn into one entry using the most common DNA and genes. The authors' filters were not applied to this entry. This sample is represented by roughly 350,000 distinct CDR3 sequences; about 12% of them were singletons. The leading ten clones occupy just over 7% of the sample.

Every donor in the study was a healthy Caucasian. The twin cohort consisted of three pairs of female monozygotic twins, all aged roughly 18 to 30 years. Positive isolation kits from Invitrogen were used to isolate the CD4+ and CD8+ T cell populations. A further study also used this sample, focusing on yellow fever vaccine responses in identical twins. Drawing on the second study: According to the authors, in identical twins the way T cells responded to vaccination appeared partly convergent and partly personalized. Focusing on identical twins, the study followed the T cell clones that responded to the vaccine, and did so with precision.

This TCR was sampled from a woman in her late teens or twenties in good health. The sequencing sample was made of CD8+ T cells sorted from blood. Recombination joined TRBV27 with TRBJ2-1; 11 central nucleotides agree with TRBD1. The CDR3 reads as follows: CASRRPDRGLDEQFF. The nucleotide sequence reads as follows: TGTGCCAGCAGGAGGCCGGACAGGGGGCTTGATGAGCAGTTCTTC.